This T cell receptor beta chain is drawn from a study of Ad26.COV2.S vaccination and SARS-CoV-2 variants. Treatment meaning: about 20 received Ad26.COV2.S at low or high dose, single or two shots; several received placebo; per-sample allocation not given. Sampling was done on day 63 after the first vaccine or placebo injection. The data were produced by immunoSEQ multiplex PCR, yet TCRdb's version contains in-frame clones alone and is incomplete. The sample carries roughly 400,000 clones, around 92% recorded once. From germline, CDR1 is SQVTM and CDR2 ANQGSEA. V dropped 6 bases and J dropped 5 bases, with 17 bases sitting between them. This CDR3 has 14 residues.

The origin of this receptor is a person aged 18-60 years who received the Ad26.COV2.S COVID-19 vaccine or a placebo. The chain recombines TRBV29-1 with TRBJ2-1; tentatively, D is TRBD1 or TRBD2 (6 bases each). The sequences come from peripheral blood, collected in a trial of Ad26.COV2.S vaccine versus placebo. The CDR3 region has the DNA TGCAGCGTACCGTGGAGGGGGGACAACAATGAGCAGTTCTTC. As protein: CSVPWRGDNNEQFF.